This is a list of T cell receptor beta chains from one sample in a study of OX40 agonist ivuxolimab in advanced cancers. Using immunoSEQ multiplex PCR, the repertoire was profiled, and TCRdb retains in-frame clones only, with some absent. Among about 43,000 clones listed, 75% to 85% were seen once. Sequencing used CD4+ or CD8+ T cells sorted from blood, obtained in a trial of the OX40 agonist ivuxolimab. The receptor source for this set is an adult with an advanced solid tumor such as melanoma, head and neck, liver or kidney cancer. Both conserved end residues are part of each CDR3. D genes are given only for firm matches. Not all rows give a size; the values are once, few, many and, for expanded clones, a class.

V gene	clone size	J gene	D gene	CDR3 DNA	CDR3 protein
TRBV7-2	NA	TRBJ1-2	TRBD1	TGTGCCAGCAGCTTGGGACAGGGGGCCCTATCGATTGCGGGCTACACCTTC	CASSLGQGALSIAGYTF
TRBV18	NA	TRBJ2-7	TRBD1	TGTGCCAGCTCACCAGTAAGGGGGCCGGGGGAGCAGTACTTC	CASSPVRGPGEQYF
TRBV4-1	few	TRBJ2-7	TRBD1	TGCGCCAGCAGCCAAGACGGGACAGGGTACTCCTACGAGCAGTACTTC	CASSQDGTGYSYEQYF
TRBV6-1	once	TRBJ2-7	TRBD2	TGTGCCAGCACTGGTCGTCGGGGGGGCGAGTACGAGCAGTACTTC	CASTGRRGGEYEQYF
TRBV14	NA	TRBJ2-1	TRBD2	TGTGCCAGCAGCCGGGGGACTAGCGCCTACAATGAGCAGTTCTTC	CASSRGTSAYNEQFF
TRBV7-3	NA	TRBJ2-1	NA	TGTGCCAGCAGCCCGGGAACCGGTAAGGATGAGCAGTTCTTC	CASSPGTGKDEQFF
TRBV5-1	NA	TRBJ2-6	NA	TGCGCCAGCAGCCAAGGCCACGAGGCCAACGTCCTGACTTTC	CASSQGHEANVLTF
TRBV5-6	NA	TRBJ2-7	NA	TGTGCCAGCAGCTCGGATTGGTACGAGCAGTACTTC	CASSSDWYEQYF
TRBV5-1	NA	TRBJ2-7	TRBD1	TGCGCCAGCAGCCTTACCGGGACAGTGATAACCGAGCAGTACTTC	CASSLTGTVITEQYF
TRBV25-1	NA	TRBJ2-1	TRBD1	TGTGCCAGCAGTGAATATGAGGGGGCAGCGGATGAGCAGTTCTTC	CASSEYEGAADEQFF
TRBV5-1	NA	TRBJ1-5	NA	TGCGCCAGCAGCTTGGATGGGTCGGATCAGCCCCAGCATTTT	CASSLDGSDQPQHF
TRBV5-1	NA	TRBJ1-1	NA	TGCGCCAGCAGCTTGCCCGGGGGAGGGTTTTCGGACACTGAAGCTTTCTTT	CASSLPGGGFSDTEAFF
TRBV7-2	NA	TRBJ2-3	NA	TGTGCCAGCAGCTTACAAGGGATAGATACGCAGTATTTT	CASSLQGIDTQYF
TRBV7-9	NA	TRBJ1-6	NA	TGTGCCAGCAGCACGGAACAGGGAAGAGGGTCACCCCTCCACTTT	CASSTEQGRGSPLHF
TRBV9	NA	TRBJ1-4	NA	TGTGCCAGCAGCCCTAGACAGGATAATGAAAAACTGTTTTTT	CASSPRQDNEKLFF
TRBV30	NA	TRBJ1-2	NA	TGTGCCTGGAGTGTACGGGGGGGCTATGGCTACACCTTC	CAWSVRGGYGYTF
TRBV4-3	once	TRBJ2-1	NA	TGCGCCAGCAGCCGAGAGAATGAGCAGTTCTTC	CASSRENEQFF
TRBV11-2	NA	TRBJ2-1	NA	TGTGCCAGCAGCTTAGGGTGGGGGAATGAGCAGTTCTTC	CASSLGWGNEQFF
TRBV29-1	NA	TRBJ2-5	NA	TGCAGCGTTGGACTAGTTGGGGAGACCCAGTACTTC	CSVGLVGETQYF
TRBV5-1	NA	TRBJ2-6	NA	TGCGCCAGCAGATCTGGGGCCAACGTCCTGACTTTC	CASRSGANVLTF
TRBV6-6	few	TRBJ1-2	NA	TGTGCCAGCAGTTACAGGCCCGGAGAGGGCTACACCTTC	CASSYRPGEGYTF
TRBV7-8	NA	TRBJ1-1	NA	TGTGCCAGCAGCCCAGTCGGAGGTATGGAGAACACTGAAGCTTTCTTT	CASSPVGGMENTEAFF
TRBV7-2	NA	TRBJ2-5	NA	TGTGCCAGCAGCACCTGGGGGGGACACCAGGGAGAGACCCAGTACTTC	CASSTWGGHQGETQYF
TRBV27	NA	TRBJ2-5	TRBD2	TGTGCCAGCAGTTTGGTCGCCGCCGGGAGGGAGACCCAGTACTTC	CASSLVAAGRETQYF
TRBV5-1	NA	TRBJ2-3	TRBD2	TGCGCCACCTCCCTGGGACTAGCGGGAACAGATACGCAGTATTTT	CATSLGLAGTDTQYF
TRBV19	NA	TRBJ2-2	TRBD2	TGTGCCACCCGCCCTAGTAGCGGGGGGTATAACACCGGGGAGCTGTTTTTT	CATRPSSGGYNTGELFF
TRBV19	once	TRBJ2-5	TRBD2	TGTGCCAGTAGTATAAGCGGGACGTACCAAGAGACCCAGTACTTC	CASSISGTYQETQYF
TRBV19	NA	TRBJ2-1	TRBD1	TGTGCCACCACTGGGAGAGGGGACAGGGGTCCGAACAATGAGCAGTTCTTC	CATTGRGDRGPNNEQFF
TRBV25-1	NA	TRBJ2-3	NA	TGTGCCAGCAGTCCTGGTACAGATACGCAGTATTTT	CASSPGTDTQYF
TRBV6-1	NA	TRBJ2-5	TRBD2	TGTGCCAGCAGGTTGGCGGGAGGGGTGGAGACCCAGTACTTC	CASRLAGGVETQYF
TRBV6-5	NA	TRBJ2-7	TRBD2	TGTGCCAGCAGTTACGGCCCGGGGGGACTCTCCTACGAGCAGTACTTC	CASSYGPGGLSYEQYF
TRBV7-9	NA	TRBJ1-1	TRBD1	TGTGCCAGCAGCCCATCACAGGGGGCGACTGAAGCTTTCTTT	CASSPSQGATEAFF
TRBV6-1	NA	TRBJ2-1	NA	TGTGCCAGCTCCTTGGGAGGGACAGGTGACAATGAGCAGTTCTTC	CASSLGGTGDNEQFF
TRBV5-6	NA	TRBJ2-7	NA	TGTGCCAGCAGCCCCTCGGGCGGTTCCTACGAGCAGTACTTC	CASSPSGGSYEQYF
TRBV30	few	TRBJ1-5	NA	TGTGCCTGGAGCGAAAACGGACACCTAAGTAGACCCCAGCATTTT	CAWSENGHLSRPQHF
TRBV6-1	NA	TRBJ2-7	NA	TGTGCCAGCAGTGGAGTTCTAGGACGGTCCCGGGACTACGAGCAGTACTTC	CASSGVLGRSRDYEQYF
TRBV11-3	NA	TRBJ1-2	NA	TGTGCCAGCAGCTTTTCTCAGGGAACTGGCTACACCTTC	CASSFSQGTGYTF
TRBV7-6	few	TRBJ2-1	TRBD1	TGTGCCAGCAGCTCGGGACAGGGGAACAATGAGCAGTTCTTC	CASSSGQGNNEQFF
TRBV18	NA	TRBJ2-1	NA	TGTGCCAGCTCACCACCGGGCGATAACAATGAGCAGTTCTTC	CASSPPGDNNEQFF
TRBV11-2	NA	TRBJ1-6	NA	TGTGCCAGCAGCCCAGGGAGCTCCTATAATTCACCCCTCCACTTT	CASSPGSSYNSPLHF
TRBV6-5	NA	TRBJ2-3	TRBD1	TGTGCCAGCAGATTACAGGGGGCAGATACGCAGTATTTT	CASRLQGADTQYF